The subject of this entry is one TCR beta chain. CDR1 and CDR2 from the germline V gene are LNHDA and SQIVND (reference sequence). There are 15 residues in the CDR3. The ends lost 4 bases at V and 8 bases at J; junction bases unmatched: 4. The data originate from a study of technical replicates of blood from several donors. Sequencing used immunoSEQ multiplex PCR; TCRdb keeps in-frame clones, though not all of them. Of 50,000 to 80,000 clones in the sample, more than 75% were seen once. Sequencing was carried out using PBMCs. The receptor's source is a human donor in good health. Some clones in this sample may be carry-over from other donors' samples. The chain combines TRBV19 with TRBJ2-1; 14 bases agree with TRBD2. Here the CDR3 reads CASSRTSGRRDEQFF. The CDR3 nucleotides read TGTGCCAGTAGTAGGACTAGCGGGAGGAGGGATGAGCAGTTCTTC.